The 32 T cell receptor beta chains below come from one sample, sequenced in a study of blood T cell repertoires in COVID-19. Profiling relied on immunoSEQ multiplex PCR, and the TCRdb table lists in-frame clones only, not all of them. Of approximately 160,000 clones listed, around 84% are singletons. Material: PBMCs or T cells enriched from blood (not recorded which). These receptors all come from a man aged 50 to 59 who had recovered from COVID-19.

J is TRBJ1-1 and V is TRBV11-3, with a possible D match to TRBD1 (6 bases). The V end was cut by 5 bases, the J end by 1 base, with 11 bases between. This CDR3 region has 14 residues. In germline, CDR1 is SGHNT, CDR2 YENEEA. CDR3 nucleotide sequence: TGTGCCAGCAGCCCGGGGACACCGAACACTGAAGCTTTCTTT. It yields the protein CASSPGTPNTEAFF.

J is TRBJ2-1 and V is TRBV5-8; 9 bases fit TRBD2. This CDR3 contains 18 residues. The V and J ends lost 0 bases and 4 bases, in that order; junction bases with no gene match: 11. Germline CDR1 and CDR2: SGHTS and YDEGEE. This CDR3 reads CASSLAKAGGPYYNEQFF. CDR3 in DNA: TGTGCCAGCAGCTTGGCCAAAGCGGGGGGCCCGTATTACAATGAGCAGTTCTTC.

The J gene is TRBJ2-7, the V gene TRBV5-1, with D maybe TRBD1 (5 bases). The V and J ends lost 2 bases and 3 bases respectively, with 9 bases between them. This CDR3 has 13 residues. Germline V gene data show CDR1 as SGHRS and CDR2 as YFSETQ. CDR3 DNA sequence: TGCGCCAGCAGCTTCAACAGGTTCTACGAGCAGTACTTC. Translating it yields CASSFNRFYEQYF.

V is TRBV6-5 and J is TRBJ1-6; D gene uncertain. The length of the CDR3 is 16 residues. Germline loops: CDR1 MNHEY, CDR2 SVGAGI. Trimming removed 2 bases at V and 4 bases at J, with 12 bases between. The CDR3 DNA follows: TGTGCCAGCAGTTACGGGCACTCCCGATATAATTCACCCCTCCACTTT. Translating gives CASSYGHSRYNSPLHF.

The V and J genes are TRBV7-9 and TRBJ2-2; D not certain. CDR1 and CDR2 from the germline V gene are SEHNR and FQNEAQ (reference sequence). This CDR3 comprises 15 residues. Trimming stripped 4 bases from V and 1 base from J, with 10 bases between. The CDR3 DNA reads TGTGCCAGCAGCTCCCGGGTCCTGAACACCGGGGAGCTGTTTTTT. This codes for CASSSRVLNTGELFF.

The chain has TRBV6-1 and TRBJ1-2; D may be TRBD1 (5 bases). The germline V gene encodes CDR1 MNHNS and CDR2 SASEGT. The CDR3 spans 15 residues. Trimming took off 2 bases at V and 4 bases at J, with 14 bases between the two ends. The CDR3 reads CASSESSGGSYGYTF. CDR3 nucleotides: TGTGCCAGCAGTGAAAGCTCGGGGGGAAGCTATGGCTACACCTTC.

The rearrangement joins TRBV6-5 to TRBJ1-4; D is unclear. The CDR3 length is 15 residues. Deletions cut 0 bases from V and 10 bases from J, with 15 bases between. Germline CDR1 MNHEY, CDR2 SVGAGI. The chain's CDR3 is CASSYSGGPEGKLFF. CDR3 bases: TGTGCCAGCAGTTACTCGGGTGGGCCGGAGGGAAAACTGTTTTTT.

The chain has TRBV6-5 and TRBJ1-4; no clear D. Between the trimmed V and J ends, which lost 7 bases and 3 bases, there was a span of 15 bases. Germline CDR1 MNHEY, CDR2 SVGAGI. The CDR3 has 15 amino acids. For the CDR3, the DNA is TGTGCCAGCAATTGGAGGGAAACGGCTAATGAAAAACTGTTTTTT. Protein sequence: CASNWRETANEKLFF.

The V and J genes are TRBV20-1 and TRBJ1-5, with D possibly matching TRBD1 (5 bases). CDR1 is DFQATT and CDR2 is SNEGSKA in the germline V gene (reference sequence). V dropped 3 bases and J dropped 6 bases, with 12 bases sitting between them. The CDR3 is 13 residues long. The CDR3 DNA follows: TGCAGTGCTAGTACGCAGGGAGGTCAGCCCCAGCATTTT. This sequence encodes CSASTQGGQPQHF.

The V call is TRBV6-6, the J call TRBJ1-1, with TRBD1 matching over 8 bases. This CDR3 comprises 15 residues. V gave up 2 bases and J gave up 2 bases; unmatched junction bases: 4. Germline-derived CDR1 and CDR2 are MNHNY and SVGAGI (reference sequence). CDR3: CASSYGQGGNTEAFF. The CDR3 nucleotides are TGTGCCAGCAGTTACGGACAGGGCGGAAACACTGAAGCTTTCTTT.

This clone has only one observation. The rearrangement joins TRBV30 to TRBJ1-2; D unresolved. Germline V CDR1 and CDR2: GTSNPN, SVGIG (reference sequence). The CDR3 has 15 residues. V dropped 0 bases and J dropped 7 bases, with 18 bases sitting between them. CDR3 region: CAWSVRTEVFGGYTF. As DNA, the CDR3 is TGTGCCTGGAGTGTGCGGACGGAGGTCTTTGGTGGCTACACCTTC.

As concerns this clone: This may be a read error: a much more frequent sequence differs by one nucleotide. The rearrangement joins TRBV11-2 to TRBJ2-7; 11 bases agree with TRBD2. Germline-derived CDR1 and CDR2 are SGHAT and FQNNGV. The CDR3 has 14 amino acids. The trim removed 3 bases at V and 3 bases at J, leaving 1 base unmatched. The CDR3 nucleotides read TGTGCCAGCAGCTTCGGGACTAGCGGCTACGAGCAGTACTTC. It is translated as CASSFGTSGYEQYF.

The J gene is TRBJ1-2, the V gene TRBV6-1; 7 positions agree with TRBD1. This CDR3 spans 15 amino acids. V was pared by 0 bases and J by 4 bases, with 5 bases of the junction left unmatched. Germline CDR1 is MNHNS and CDR2 is SASEGT. CDR3 amino acids: CASSEARGRVYGYTF. In DNA form, the CDR3 reads TGTGCCAGCAGTGAAGCTAGGGGGCGAGTCTATGGCTACACCTTC.

The chain couples TRBV5-1 to TRBJ2-2, with TRBD2 matching over 13 bases. This CDR3 has 15 residues. The germline V gene encodes CDR1 SGHRS and CDR2 YFSETQ. The V gene end was trimmed by 4 bases and the J gene end by 4 bases; junction bases not matched to a gene: 1. CDR3 DNA sequence: TGCGCCAGCAGCGGACTAGCGGGGGTCACCGGGGAGCTGTTTTTT. Protein: CASSGLAGVTGELFF.

The CDR3 here is CAWSTFQGSINGYTF. CDR3 sequence (DNA): TGTGCCTGGAGTACCTTTCAGGGGAGCATTAACGGCTACACCTTC. This rearrangement joins TRBV30 to TRBJ1-2; tentatively, D is TRBD1 (6 bases). V shed 2 bases and J shed 8 bases, with 21 bases lying between them. Germline loops: CDR1 GTSNPN, CDR2 SVGIG (reference sequence). This CDR3 has 15 residues. The whole variable domain, filled in from reference TRBV30 and TRBJ1-2, reads SQTIHQWPATLVQPVGSPLSLECTVEGTSNPNLYWYRQAAGRGLQLLFYSVGIGQISSEVPQNLSASRPQDRQFILSSKKLLLSDSGFYLCAWSTFQGSINGYTFGSGTRLTVV.

This clone was seen more than once but under ten times. This chain links TRBV4-3 with TRBJ1-2; the match to TRBD1 covers 7 bases. There are 14 residues in the CDR3. Losses at the gene ends were 4 bases for V and 8 bases for J; bases not matched to a gene: 10. Germline CDR1 reads LGHNA; CDR2 reads YSLEER. DNA of the CDR3: TGCGCCAGCAGCCCAGGACAGGCCTCAGGGGGCTACACCTTC. Amino acids: CASSPGQASGGYTF.

J is TRBJ2-5 and V is TRBV7-3; the D gene is possibly TRBD1 (6 bases). The ends were cut back, 5 bases at V and 2 bases at J, with 15 bases in the middle. The germline V gene has CDR1 SGHTA and CDR2 FQGTGA. The CDR3 has 15 residues. The CDR3 DNA reads as TGTGCCAGCAGCACCACAGGGTTGGGGCAAGAGACCCAGTACTTC. Protein product: CASSTTGLGQETQYF.

The rearrangement joins TRBV7-2 to TRBJ2-2; 7 nucleotides match TRBD1. The junction had 11 bases not matched to a gene; V was cut back by 6 bases and J by 4 bases. The CDR3 contains 16 residues. CDR1 is SGHTA and CDR2 is FQGNSA in the germline V gene. CDR3 nucleotide sequence: TGTGCCAGCAGAAAAACCGGGACAGACCCCACCGGGGAGCTGTTTTTT. Translation gives CASRKTGTDPTGELFF.

The chain is built from TRBV5-1 and TRBJ1-2; 9 bases fit TRBD1. The V gene end was trimmed by 4 bases and the J gene end by 8 bases; junction bases not matched to a gene: 12. This CDR3 contains 15 residues. Germline-derived CDR1 and CDR2 are SGHRS and YFSETQ. The CDR3: CASSANRGQEKGYTF. DNA for the CDR3: TGCGCCAGCAGCGCTAACAGGGGGCAGGAAAAAGGCTACACCTTC.

This sequence joins TRBV6-5 and TRBJ1-4; D is unresolved. From germline, CDR1 is MNHEY and CDR2 SVGAGI. With 6 bases removed from V and 2 bases from J, the gap between germline ends came to 10 bases. The CDR3 spans 14 residues. This CDR3 reads CASSARFTNEKLFF. The DNA for the CDR3 is TGTGCCAGCAGCGCCAGGTTTACTAATGAAAAACTGTTTTTT.

The table lists this clone with a few counts. In DNA form, the CDR3 reads TGTGCCAGTAGTATAGACTCTCTAGCGGGGGGATACAATGAGCAGTTCTTC. Residues: CASSIDSLAGGYNEQFF. The rearrangement links TRBV19 to TRBJ2-1, with 11 bases matching TRBD2. V was clipped by 0 bases and J by 4 bases; unmatched bases: 5. The CDR3 covers 17 residues. Germline CDR1 and CDR2: LNHDA and SQIVND (reference sequence).

J is TRBJ1-5 and V is TRBV7-6; 8 bases map to TRBD1. CDR3 length equals 17 residues. Germline CDR1 and CDR2: SGHVS and FNYEAQ. V lost 1 base and J lost 8; bases outside the gene matches: 13. The CDR3 spells CASSLVDADRAGKPQHF. The CDR3 bases are TGTGCCAGCAGCTTAGTAGATGCGGACAGGGCGGGGAAGCCCCAGCATTTT.

V and J are TRBV2 and TRBJ1-2; D remains ambiguous. The germline V gene has CDR1 SNHLY and CDR2 FYNNEI. Trimming stripped 3 bases from V and 4 bases from J, with 15 bases between. CDR3 length: 15 residues. CDR3 region: CASSDGSRPLYGYTF. In DNA, the CDR3 is TGTGCCAGCAGTGATGGGAGTCGGCCCCTCTATGGCTACACCTTC.

This sequence joins TRBV19 and TRBJ2-1; D not certain. The CDR3 covers 13 residues. V was clipped by 4 bases and J by 7 bases, with 11 bases between them. Germline CDR1 reads LNHDA; CDR2 reads SQIVND (reference sequence). Here the CDR3 reads CASSTYGSNEQFF. The CDR3 coding sequence is TGTGCCAGTAGTACCTACGGGTCGAATGAGCAGTTCTTC.

The V and J genes are TRBV5-1 and TRBJ2-5; maybe TRBD2 (6 bases). The CDR3 has 15 amino acids. The V end lost 0 bases, the J end lost 2 bases, and 11 bases lay between the germline ends. Germline lookup yields CDR1 SGHRS and CDR2 YFSETQ. CDR3 bases: TGCGCCAGCAGCTTGGTATTCGGGAGTCAAGAGACCCAGTACTTC. Translation gives CASSLVFGSQETQYF.

V is TRBV5-3 and J is TRBJ1-2; D is perhaps TRBD1 (6 bases). TRBV5-3 is an ORF; its function is uncertain. Trimming took off 4 bases at V and 6 bases at J, with 16 bases between the two ends. The length of the CDR3 is 14 residues. CDR3 sequence (DNA): TGTGCCAGAAGCACCCTGGACAGAGATGATGGCTACACCTTC. It translates to CARSTLDRDDGYTF.

The V call is TRBV6-4, the J call TRBJ2-4; a possible D gene is TRBD2 (5 bases). The V end lost 10 bases, the J end lost 1 base, and 11 bases lay between the germline ends. The CDR3 contains 13 residues. Germline V lookup: CDR1 MRHNA, CDR2 SNTAGT. The CDR3 region has the DNA TGTGCCATCTCGTCGGGGGCCAAAAACATTCAGTACTTC. It specifies CAISSGAKNIQYF.

The J gene is TRBJ2-3, the V gene TRBV6-5; 12 bases align to TRBD2. The trim removed 6 bases at V and 4 bases at J, leaving 5 bases unmatched. This CDR3 is 15 amino acids long. The germline CDR1 and CDR2 sequences are MNHEY and SVGAGI. CDR3 bases: TGTGCCAGCAGGCGGACTAGCGGGGAGGCAGATACGCAGTATTTT. Residues: CASRRTSGEADTQYF.

CDR3 in amino acids: CASSIEWDRLPGQPQHF. The CDR3, as DNA: TGTGCCAGTAGTATAGAGTGGGACAGGCTACCGGGGCAGCCCCAGCATTTT. The rearrangement links TRBV19 to TRBJ1-5, with 8 bases lining up with TRBD1. Looked up from germline, CDR1 is LNHDA and CDR2 is SQIVND (reference sequence). CDR3 length equals 17 residues. V trimming: 0 bases; J trimming: 7 bases; junction bases outside the gene matches: 11.

The chain employs TRBV11-2 and TRBJ2-5, with D possibly matching TRBD1 (5 bases). Between the trimmed V and J ends, which lost 4 bases and 5 bases, there was a span of 17 bases. The CDR3 is 15 residues long. Germline V gene sequence: CDR1 SGHAT, CDR2 FQNNGV. In DNA, the CDR3 is TGTGCCAGCAGCTCGCATTCCAGGGTCGGGGAGACCCAGTACTTC. It is translated as CASSSHSRVGETQYF. Looking up the rest from reference TRBV11-2 and TRBJ2-5 gives the full variable domain: EAGVAQSPRYKIIEKRQSVAFWCNPISGHATLYWYQQILGQGPKLLIQFQNNGVVDDSQLPKDRFSAERLKGVDSTLKIQPAKLEDSAVYLCASSSHSRVGETQYFGPGTRLLVL.

The chain carries TRBV16 and TRBJ2-1, with D possibly being TRBD1 (5 bases). The germline V and J ends were trimmed by 6 bases and 9 bases, with 15 bases remaining between them. The CDR3 is 13 residues long. CDR1 KGHSY and CDR2 FQNENV come from the germline V gene. The CDR3 spells CASSKGLRGEQFF. The CDR3 DNA sequence: TGTGCCAGCAGTAAGGGGCTTAGGGGTGAGCAGTTCTTC.

The chain recombines TRBV18 with TRBJ2-7; TRBD1 is a possible D gene (7 bases). CDR1 is KGHSH and CDR2 is LQKENI in the germline V gene. This CDR3 is built from 13 residues. With 8 bases removed from V and 3 bases from J, the gap between germline ends came to 14 bases. The CDR3 nucleotides read TGTGCCAGCCAGCCCCAGGGGGGCTACGAGCAGTACTTC. It specifies CASQPQGGYEQYF.